This TCR beta chain derives from a study of response to subunit inactivated influenza vaccine. Regarding the study as a whole: There was a suggestion from the authors that each seasonal influenza vaccination recruits few new T cells.

With respect to this clonotype: Its target is unknown.

CDR1 is SGHTA and CDR2 is FQGTGA in the germline V gene. The CDR3 covers 16 residues. V gave up 1 base and J gave up 1 base, with 10 bases separating them. MiXCR was run by TCRdb on the RT-PCR reads, yielding one entry per CDR3 protein. Of around 580,000 distinct CDR3 sequences listed, roughly 12% are singletons. The V and J genes are TRBV7-3 and TRBJ2-2; D assignment may be TRBD1 or TRBD2 (6 bases each). This clonotype was obtained from a man over 45 who received an inactivated influenza vaccine. The sample was PBMCs from blood, taken on the day of vaccination. CDR3 amino acids: CASSLSGGGNTGELFF. In DNA form, the CDR3 reads TGTGCCAGCAGCTTAAGTGGAGGGGGGAACACCGGGGAGCTGTTTTTT. The whole variable domain, remainder taken from reference TRBV7-3 and TRBJ2-2, is GAGVSQTPSNKVTEKGKYVELRCDPISGHTALYWYRQSLGQGPEFLIYFQGTGAADDSGLPNDRFFAVRPEGSVSTLKIQRTERGDSAVYLCASSLSGGGNTGELFFGEGSRLTVL.